This TCR beta chain was captured in a study of identical twins. Findings and caveats of the study: Models predicted less out-of-frame TCR alpha sharing in monozygotic twins than was found. Less excess twin sharing appeared in beta out-of-frame sequences.

TCRdb processed the 5' RACE reads anew with MiXCR; each CDR3 protein has one entry. The sample holds about 530,000 distinct CDR3 sequences, about 15% seen once. A remark on this clonotype: Its cognate antigen is unknown.

The CDR3 spans 14 residues. The germline CDR1 and CDR2 sequences are SGHTA and FQGNSA. After removal of 3 bases from V and 6 bases from J, the junction contained 5 bases not matched to a gene. These data are also associated with another study on yellow fever vaccine responses in identical twins.

Sequencing was carried out using CD4+ T cells sorted from blood. This chain joins TRBV7-2 and TRBJ2-5; 9 positions agree with TRBD2. This clonotype was obtained from a young woman in good health. This CDR3 reads CASSFAGGSQTQYF. CDR3 nucleotide sequence: TGTGCCAGCAGCTTCGCGGGAGGGTCCCAGACCCAGTACTTC.